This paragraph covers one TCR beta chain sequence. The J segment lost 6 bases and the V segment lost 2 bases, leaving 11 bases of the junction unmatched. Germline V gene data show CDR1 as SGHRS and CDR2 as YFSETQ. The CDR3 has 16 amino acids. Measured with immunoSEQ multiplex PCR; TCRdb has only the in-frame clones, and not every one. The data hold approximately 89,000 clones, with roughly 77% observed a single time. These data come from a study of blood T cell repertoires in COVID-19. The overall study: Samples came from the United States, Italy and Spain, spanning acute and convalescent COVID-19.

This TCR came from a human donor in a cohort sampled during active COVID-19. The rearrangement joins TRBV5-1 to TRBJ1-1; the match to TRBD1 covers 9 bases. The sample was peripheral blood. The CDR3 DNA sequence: TGCGCCAGCAGCTTTGGGACAGGGCGAAGCGGCGCTGAAGCTTTCTTT. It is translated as CASSFGTGRSGAEAFF.